This entry lists 29 T cell receptor beta chains sequenced from one sample in a study. Each CDR3 protein is one row after TCRdb ran MiXCR on the 5' RACE reads. The data contain some 62,000 distinct CDR3 sequences, nearly 30% of them singletons. The sample taken for sequencing was tumor-infiltrating naive CD4+ T cells sorted from the breast tumor. Subset denoted: naive CD4+ T cells, CD4+CD45RA+CD25-. These receptors all stem from a female donor with breast cancer.

This sequence joins TRBV3-1 and TRBJ2-5, with TRBD1 as a possible D gene (5 bases). The CDR3 is 14 residues long. Trimming shortened V by 1 base and J by 1 base, and 7 bases separated the two germline ends. CDR1 LGHDT and CDR2 YNNKEL come from the germline V gene (reference sequence). In nucleotides, the CDR3 is TGTGCCAGCAGCCAAGCCCAGGGCCAAGAGACCCAGTACTTC. It is translated as CASSQAQGQETQYF.

The CDR3 DNA reads TGTGCCAGCAGCCCTTCCGGGACTCCCGGGAATGAGCAGTTCTTC. Its protein product is CASSPSGTPGNEQFF. The chain joins TRBV7-3 to TRBJ2-1; tentatively, D is TRBD2 (6 bases). This CDR3 has 15 amino acids. V lost 5 bases to trimming and J lost 7 bases, with 18 bases between them. The V gene's germline CDR1 is SGHTA and CDR2 FQGTGA.

The rearrangement joins TRBV2 to TRBJ1-5, with D unclear. The CDR3 is made up of 13 amino acids. Germline V gene data show CDR1 as SNHLY and CDR2 as FYNNEI. The V gene lost 1 base and the J gene lost 6 bases, with 7 bases spanning the gap. The CDR3 DNA reads as TGTGCCAGCAGTGAAGAATTGAGTCAGCCCCAGCATTTT. Amino acids: CASSEELSQPQHF.

In its sample, this clonotype was seen a few times. The chain carries TRBV29-1 and TRBJ2-1; D is possibly TRBD1 (7 bases). The V gene's germline CDR1 is SQVTM and CDR2 ANQGSEA. V was shortened by 4 bases and J by 4 bases, with 11 bases between the two germline ends. The CDR3 extends over 13 amino acids. The CDR3 spells CSVGRDSYNEQFF. In DNA, the CDR3 is TGCAGCGTTGGGCGGGACAGTTACAATGAGCAGTTCTTC.

This clonotype was observed a few times. The genes are TRBV7-2 and TRBJ2-7, with D perhaps matching TRBD2 (5 bases). Germline CDR1 reads SGHTA; CDR2 reads FQGNSA. Trimming pared 0 bases from V and 0 bases from J, leaving 6 bases between. The CDR3 totals 14 residues. The CDR3 is CASSLAGSSYEQYF. The CDR3 DNA is TGTGCCAGCAGCTTAGCAGGGAGCTCCTACGAGCAGTACTTC.

A remark on this clonotype: Possible read error: a much larger clone is one base away. The J gene is TRBJ2-1, the V gene TRBV5-1; TRBD2 matches 10 bases. The CDR3 is 18 amino acids. CDR1 is SGHRS, CDR2 YFSETQ, per germline. The V and J ends lost 1 base and 0 bases, in that order; junction bases with no gene match: 7. The CDR3 sequence: CASSLRTSGVPSYNEQFF. CDR3 in DNA: TGCGCCAGCAGCTTGAGGACTAGCGGAGTTCCCTCCTACAATGAGCAGTTCTTC. The variable domain in full, with the rest retrieved from reference TRBV5-1 and TRBJ2-1, is KAGVTQTPRYLIKTRGQQVTLSCSPISGHRSVSWYQQTPGQGLQFLFEYFSETQRNKGNFPGRFSGRQFSNSRSEMNVSTLELGDSALYLCASSLRTSGVPSYNEQFFGPGTRLTVL.

The chain combines TRBV12-3 or TRBV12-4 with TRBJ2-7; 8 bases line up with TRBD1. This CDR3 is built from 14 residues. V lost 8 bases to trimming and J lost 4 bases; unmatched junction nucleotides: 10. CDR3 nucleotide sequence: TGTGCCAGCGCCATTGGACAGGGTTCGTACGAGCAGTACTTC. Encoded protein: CASAIGQGSYEQYF.

V usage is TRBV6-1 and J usage is TRBJ1-2, with D tentatively TRBD1 (5 bases). There are 13 residues in the CDR3. V lost 8 bases and J lost 5, with 15 bases in between. Germline V gene sequence: CDR1 MNHNS, CDR2 SASEGT. The CDR3, as DNA: TGTGCCAGCCGGAAAGGGGAATCGTATGGCTACACCTTC. Its protein is CASRKGESYGYTF.

In this sample, this clonotype turned up a few times. This chain joins TRBV7-8 and TRBJ2-1; 7 nucleotides agree with TRBD2. V lost 6 bases, J lost 1 base, and 3 bases stayed unmatched. The CDR3 has 14 residues. Germline V lookup: CDR1 SGHVS, CDR2 FQNEAQ. The CDR3 coding sequence is TGTGCCAGCAGTCACGGGAGGTCCTACAATGAGCAGTTCTTC. It encodes CASSHGRSYNEQFF.

This clonotype was observed many times. The V call is TRBV4-3, the J call TRBJ2-1; 12 positions match TRBD2. The CDR3 has 14 residues. Germline-derived CDR1 and CDR2 are LGHNA and YSLEER. The trim removed 4 bases at V and 6 bases at J, leaving 1 base unmatched. The CDR3 sequence is CASSPSGRANEQFF. The CDR3 DNA reads TGCGCCAGCAGCCCTAGCGGGAGGGCCAATGAGCAGTTCTTC.

Note on this clonotype: At one of its ends the junction is not consistent with the germline gene, which may arise from a read error. V usage is TRBV7-2 and J usage is TRBJ2-5, with a possible D match to TRBD1 (5 bases). The germline V gene encodes CDR1 SGHTA and CDR2 FQGNSA. This CDR3 has 13 residues. CDR3 amino acids: CASSRGQTETHYF. For the CDR3, the DNA is TGTGCCAGCAGCAGGGGTCAGACGGAGACCCATTACTTC.

The chain is built from TRBV5-1 and TRBJ2-7; 12 nucleotides line up with TRBD2. The J segment lost 3 bases and the V segment lost 4 bases, leaving 5 bases of the junction unmatched. The germline CDR1 and CDR2 sequences are SGHRS and YFSETQ. The CDR3 consists of 15 residues. CDR3 in amino acids: CASSQGLAGDYEQYF. Here the CDR3 DNA reads TGCGCCAGCAGCCAGGGACTAGCGGGTGACTACGAGCAGTACTTC.

J is TRBJ1-1 and V is TRBV7-8; D gene ambiguous. Germline values: CDR1 SGHVS, CDR2 FQNEAQ. Between the trimmed V and J ends, which lost 5 bases and 3 bases, there was a span of 16 bases. The CDR3 length is 15 residues. CDR3 bases: TGTGCCAGCAGCCCCCGACCCTGGTTGGACACTGAAGCTTTCTTT. Residues: CASSPRPWLDTEAFF.

The sample holds a few counts of this clonotype. This sequence joins TRBV18 and TRBJ1-1, with 9 bases fitting TRBD1. Germline values: CDR1 KGHSH, CDR2 LQKENI. The CDR3 spans 13 residues. Trimming removed 3 bases from V and 4 bases from J; junction bases left unmatched: 0. CDR3: CASSPGQGTEAFF. The CDR3 region has the DNA TGTGCCAGCTCACCGGGACAGGGCACTGAAGCTTTCTTT.

In its sample, this clonotype ranks as medium-sized (0.01 to 0.1%). The chain combines TRBV12-3 or TRBV12-4 with TRBJ1-1, with 8 bases lining up with TRBD1. Trimming removed 6 bases from V and 3 bases from J; junction bases left unmatched: 3. The CDR3 spans 13 residues. CDR3: CASSRQGYTEAFF. CDR3 bases: TGTGCCAGCAGCAGACAGGGGTACACTGAAGCTTTCTTT.

This clonotype appeared many times. The chain carries TRBV7-2 and TRBJ2-3, with D possibly matching TRBD2 (6 bases). Germline loops: CDR1 SGHTA, CDR2 FQGNSA. The CDR3 loop spans 14 amino acids. The V and J ends lost 5 bases and 6 bases respectively, with 15 bases between them. CDR3 in amino acids: CASSARGVKDTQYF. The CDR3 nucleotides are TGTGCCAGCAGCGCTCGCGGGGTTAAGGATACGCAGTATTTT.

In its sample, this clonotype was seen a few times. The CDR3 DNA sequence: TGTGCCAGCAGCTCCCGGGGTGGAAGTATGGAGACCCAGTACTTC. It specifies CASSSRGGSMETQYF. The chain has TRBV7-3 and TRBJ2-5; maybe TRBD2 (5 bases). This CDR3 has 15 residues. Trimming removed 4 bases from V and 5 bases from J, with 17 bases in between. Germline values: CDR1 SGHTA, CDR2 FQGTGA.

The chain joins TRBV10-2 to TRBJ2-2; D might be TRBD2 (5 bases). Germline CDR1 is WSHSY and CDR2 is SAAADI. CDR3 length: 15 residues. The V end lost 5 bases, the J end lost 6 bases, and 16 bases lay between the germline ends. The CDR3 nucleotides are TGCGCCAGCAGTCCCGACTATGAGGTTTCCGGGGAGCTGTTTTTT. The encoded protein is CASSPDYEVSGELFF.

The chain couples TRBV10-1 to TRBJ2-1; D is unclear. The CDR3 spans 13 residues. Per the germline V gene, CDR1 is WNHNN and CDR2 is SYGVQD (reference sequence). Between the trimmed V and J ends, which lost 0 bases and 4 bases, there was a span of 4 bases. CDR3 region: CASSESGYNEQFF. CDR3 coding DNA: TGCGCCAGCAGTGAGTCGGGGTACAATGAGCAGTTCTTC.

V usage is TRBV7-2 and J usage is TRBJ2-2, with D perhaps TRBD2 (6 bases). The CDR3 loop spans 14 amino acids. Trimming left V 6 bases short and J 6 bases short, with 14 bases between. Germline values: CDR1 SGHTA, CDR2 FQGNSA. The CDR3 loop is CASRISGGSGELFF. The CDR3 DNA sequence: TGTGCCAGCAGGATTAGTGGGGGGTCCGGGGAGCTGTTTTTT.

The table lists this clonotype with many counts. The chain carries TRBV6-5 and TRBJ1-6; 8 nucleotides match TRBD1. V lost 6 bases, J lost 8 bases, and 9 bases stayed unmatched. The CDR3 length is 15 residues. Germline V gene sequence: CDR1 MNHEY, CDR2 SVGAGI. The CDR3 reads CASRLRQGIYSPLHF. The CDR3 DNA follows: TGTGCCAGCAGACTAAGACAGGGGATTTATTCACCCCTCCACTTT.

The chain carries TRBV6-2 or TRBV6-3 and TRBJ1-5; 7 positions match TRBD1. Germline V CDR1 and CDR2: MNHEY, SVGEGT. This CDR3 is built from 13 residues. V was pared by 5 bases and J by 7 bases, with 5 bases of the junction left unmatched. CDR3 nucleotide sequence: TGTGCCAGCAGTACCCAGGGGGGGCAGCCCCAGCATTTT. Protein sequence: CASSTQGGQPQHF.

V is TRBV5-1 and J is TRBJ1-1; 8 bases line up with TRBD1. The V and J ends lost 6 bases and 4 bases, in that order; junction bases with no gene match: 8. From germline, CDR1 is SGHRS and CDR2 YFSETQ. This CDR3 comprises 14 residues. The CDR3 DNA reads TGCGCCAGCAAAATTGGACAGGGATTCACTGAAGCTTTCTTT. It yields the protein CASKIGQGFTEAFF.

This clonotype has more than one count but fewer than ten. The chain couples TRBV21-1 to TRBJ1-1; TRBD1 is the table's D call, not checked against the DNA. TRBV21-1 is a pseudogene segment. The CDR3 sequence is 16 residues long. CDR3 coding DNA: TGTGCCAGCAGCAATCATTTTGGACAGCCGAACACTGAAGCTTTCTTT. Translated: CASSNHFGQPNTEAFF.

There are a few counts of this clonotype. This chain links TRBV5-4 with TRBJ2-5; 8 bases agree with TRBD2. Germline V gene lookup returns CDR1 SGHNT and CDR2 YYREEE (reference sequence). This CDR3 is built from 14 residues. The junction had 4 bases not matched to a gene; V was cut back by 4 bases and J by 2 bases. The CDR3: CASSTGTRQETQYF. CDR3 nucleotides: TGTGCCAGCAGCACGGGGACTAGACAAGAGACCCAGTACTTC.

The sample holds many counts of this clonotype. The chain carries TRBV5-6 and TRBJ1-1; D unclear. CDR3 length equals 13 residues. With 2 bases removed from V and 5 bases from J, the gap between germline ends came to 10 bases. Germline CDR1 reads SGHDT; CDR2 reads YYEEEE. CDR3 nucleotides: TGTGCCAGCAGCTTCAAGGGAGGGACTGAAGCTTTCTTT. Translation gives CASSFKGGTEAFF.

In its sample, this clonotype was seen a few times. The V and J genes are TRBV5-1 and TRBJ2-3, with D uncertain. The length of the CDR3 is 14 residues. Looked up from germline, CDR1 is SGHRS and CDR2 is YFSETQ. The V and J ends lost 4 bases and 2 bases respectively, with 11 bases between them. CDR3 DNA: TGCGCCAGCAGCAGTAGATCGTTCACAGATACGCAGTATTTT. It specifies CASSSRSFTDTQYF.

There are a few counts of this clonotype. The chain is built from TRBV29-1 and TRBJ2-3, with TRBD2 matching 8 bases. Germline V CDR1 and CDR2: SQVTM, ANQGSEA. The CDR3 consists of 15 residues. Trimming took 7 bases from V and 6 from J; bases not matched to a gene: 15. CDR3 amino acids: CSATPGLVRSDTQYF. The CDR3 region has the DNA TGCAGCGCAACCCCGGGACTAGTTCGCTCGGATACGCAGTATTTT.

The chain is built from TRBV7-6 and TRBJ1-2, with D possibly being TRBD1 (5 bases). V shed 5 bases and J shed 0 bases, with 10 bases lying between them. The CDR3 consists of 14 residues. Germline V lookup: CDR1 SGHVS, CDR2 FNYEAQ. DNA of the CDR3: TGTGCCAGCAGCCCTGGACATTCTAACTATGGCTACACCTTC. This encodes CASSPGHSNYGYTF.